These T cell receptor beta chains were read from a single sample in a study of T cells in localized non-small cell lung cancer. Generated by immunoSEQ multiplex PCR, the TCRdb table keeps only in-frame clones and is missing some. The sample includes about 12,000 clones, about 83% of them seen just once. Specimen: peripheral blood, collected before any cancer treatment. The receptors stem from a male donor aged 60 or over with stage I lung adenocarcinoma. CDR3s include the opening cysteine and the closing phenylalanine or tryptophan. Fields, in order: V gene, J gene, D gene, clone size, CDR3 length, CDR3 protein, CDR3 DNA. A D gene is named only where the DNA matches it firmly. The size entry is marked missing in some rows and otherwise reads once, few, many or a size class.

V gene: TRBV11-3
J gene: TRBJ1-6
D gene: TRBD1
clone size: .
CDR3 length: 18
CDR3 protein: CASSLNQGGSSYNSPLHF
CDR3 DNA: TGTGCCAGCAGCTTAAATCAGGGGGGAAGCTCCTATAATTCACCCCTCCACTTT

V gene: TRBV6-5
J gene: TRBJ1-6
D gene: .
clone size: once
CDR3 length: 16
CDR3 protein: CASSYSGGSYNSPLHF
CDR3 DNA: TGTGCCAGCAGTTACTCGGGCGGCTCCTATAATTCACCCCTCCACTTT

V gene: TRBV5-1
J gene: TRBJ2-1
D gene: TRBD1
clone size: .
CDR3 length: 13
CDR3 protein: CASTTLGQGEQFF
CDR3 DNA: TGCGCCAGCACTACCCTGGGACAGGGTGAGCAGTTCTTC

V gene: TRBV6-5
J gene: TRBJ2-7
D gene: .
clone size: .
CDR3 length: 13
CDR3 protein: CASRSGPHYEQYF
CDR3 DNA: TGTGCCAGCAGAAGCGGACCCCACTACGAGCAGTACTTC

V gene: TRBV7-3
J gene: TRBJ1-1
D gene: .
clone size: .
CDR3 length: 13
CDR3 protein: CASSSRAQAEAFF
CDR3 DNA: TGTGCCAGCAGCTCTCGTGCACAAGCTGAAGCTTTCTTT

V gene: TRBV11-2
J gene: TRBJ2-5
D gene: .
clone size: .
CDR3 length: 14
CDR3 protein: CASSRSGEVETQYF
CDR3 DNA: TGTGCCAGCAGTCGAAGCGGCGAAGTCGAGACCCAGTACTTC

V gene: TRBV6-5
J gene: TRBJ1-1
D gene: TRBD1
clone size: .
CDR3 length: 15
CDR3 protein: CASRGQGAGDTEAFF
CDR3 DNA: TGTGCCAGCAGGGGACAGGGGGCTGGTGACACTGAAGCTTTCTTT

V gene: TRBV5-1
J gene: TRBJ2-7
D gene: .
clone size: .
CDR3 length: 14
CDR3 protein: CASSLGEGAWEQYF
CDR3 DNA: TGCGCCAGCAGCTTGGGTGAAGGGGCTTGGGAGCAGTACTTC

V gene: TRBV7-2
J gene: TRBJ2-6
D gene: .
clone size: .
CDR3 length: 16
CDR3 protein: CASSLMGSSGANVLTF
CDR3 DNA: TGTGCCAGCAGCTTAATGGGCAGCTCTGGGGCCAACGTCCTGACTTTC

V gene: TRBV18
J gene: TRBJ2-7
D gene: .
clone size: once
CDR3 length: 13
CDR3 protein: CASSPTGSYEQYF
CDR3 DNA: TGTGCCAGCTCACCAACAGGGTCCTACGAGCAGTACTTC

V gene: TRBV29-1
J gene: TRBJ1-1
D gene: .
clone size: .
CDR3 length: 13
CDR3 protein: CSVEAAANTEAFF
CDR3 DNA: TGCAGCGTTGAGGCGGCAGCGAACACTGAAGCTTTCTTT

V gene: TRBV25-1
J gene: TRBJ1-2
D gene: .
clone size: .
CDR3 length: 13
CDR3 protein: CASTADAGYGYTF
CDR3 DNA: TGTGCCAGCACCGCCGACGCGGGCTATGGCTACACCTTC

V gene: TRBV6-6
J gene: TRBJ1-3
D gene: .
clone size: .
CDR3 length: 14
CDR3 protein: CASSPYTNGNTIYF
CDR3 DNA: TGTGCCAGCAGTCCATACACCAATGGAAACACCATATATTTT

V gene: TRBV4-3
J gene: TRBJ2-7
D gene: .
clone size: few
CDR3 length: 13
CDR3 protein: CASSQAYGYEQYF
CDR3 DNA: TGCGCCAGCAGCCAGGCCTATGGCTACGAGCAGTACTTC

V gene: TRBV11-3
J gene: TRBJ1-1
D gene: TRBD1
clone size: .
CDR3 length: 14
CDR3 protein: CASSDAGTGTEAFF
CDR3 DNA: TGTGCCAGCAGCGATGCGGGGACAGGCACTGAAGCTTTCTTT

V gene: TRBV5-4
J gene: TRBJ2-1
D gene: .
clone size: .
CDR3 length: 14
CDR3 protein: CASSSDRSWNEQFF
CDR3 DNA: TGTGCCAGCAGCTCGGACAGAAGTTGGAATGAGCAGTTCTTC

V gene: TRBV28
J gene: TRBJ1-5
D gene: .
clone size: .
CDR3 length: 16
CDR3 protein: CASSFPGQYSNQPQHF
CDR3 DNA: TGTGCCAGCAGTTTCCCTGGACAGTATAGCAATCAGCCCCAGCATTTT

V gene: TRBV19
J gene: TRBJ2-7
D gene: TRBD1
clone size: .
CDR3 length: 14
CDR3 protein: CASGRGTGVTEQYF
CDR3 DNA: TGTGCCAGTGGCCGCGGGACAGGGGTAACCGAGCAGTACTTC

V gene: TRBV7-8
J gene: TRBJ2-7
D gene: .
clone size: .
CDR3 length: 14
CDR3 protein: CASSLPGLHYEQYF
CDR3 DNA: TGTGCCAGCAGCTTGCCGGGACTTCACTACGAGCAGTACTTC

V gene: TRBV11-2
J gene: TRBJ2-2
D gene: .
clone size: .
CDR3 length: 15
CDR3 protein: CASSLGRGGVGELFF
CDR3 DNA: TGTGCCAGCAGCCTCGGCAGGGGAGGAGTCGGGGAGCTGTTTTTT

V gene: TRBV5-1
J gene: TRBJ1-5
D gene: .
clone size: .
CDR3 length: 14
CDR3 protein: CASSVGETGQPQHF
CDR3 DNA: TGCGCCAGCAGCGTGGGGGAGACGGGTCAGCCCCAGCATTTT

V gene: TRBV4-2
J gene: TRBJ1-1
D gene: .
clone size: once
CDR3 length: 14
CDR3 protein: CASSQTSMNTEAFF
CDR3 DNA: TGTGCCAGCAGCCAAACCAGCATGAACACTGAAGCTTTCTTT

V gene: TRBV4-3
J gene: TRBJ1-6
D gene: .
clone size: .
CDR3 length: 14
CDR3 protein: CASSQDRGVSPLHF
CDR3 DNA: TGCGCCAGCAGCCAAGATCGAGGGGTTTCACCCCTCCACTTT

V gene: TRBV9
J gene: TRBJ1-5
D gene: TRBD1
clone size: once
CDR3 length: 18
CDR3 protein: CASTPRGSVSLVGQPQHF
CDR3 DNA: TGTGCCAGCACCCCCAGGGGGTCAGTCTCGCTAGTGGGTCAGCCCCAGCATTTT

V gene: TRBV6-5
J gene: TRBJ1-2
D gene: TRBD1
clone size: once
CDR3 length: 15
CDR3 protein: CASSYLQGGFYGYTF
CDR3 DNA: TGTGCCAGCAGTTACTTACAGGGGGGGTTTTATGGCTACACCTTC

V gene: TRBV6-6
J gene: TRBJ1-5
D gene: .
clone size: .
CDR3 length: 16
CDR3 protein: CASSYYQGVSNQPQHF
CDR3 DNA: TGTGCCAGCAGTTACTATCAGGGCGTTAGCAATCAGCCCCAGCATTTT

V gene: TRBV19
J gene: TRBJ2-5
D gene: .
clone size: once
CDR3 length: 14
CDR3 protein: CASRVQGNQETQYF
CDR3 DNA: TGTGCCAGTAGAGTACAGGGTAACCAAGAGACCCAGTACTTC

V gene: TRBV11-2
J gene: TRBJ2-5
D gene: .
clone size: .
CDR3 length: 14
CDR3 protein: CASSLSPGSETQYF
CDR3 DNA: TGTGCCAGCAGCTTATCACCTGGGTCGGAGACCCAGTACTTC

V gene: TRBV7-6
J gene: TRBJ2-1
D gene: .
clone size: .
CDR3 length: 16
CDR3 protein: CASSLSGAADYNEQFF
CDR3 DNA: TGTGCCAGCAGCTTATCTGGGGCAGCTGACTACAATGAGCAGTTCTTC

V gene: TRBV19
J gene: TRBJ2-7
D gene: TRBD2
clone size: few
CDR3 length: 16
CDR3 protein: CASSTHGLAESYEQYF
CDR3 DNA: TGTGCCAGTAGTACCCATGGACTAGCGGAATCCTACGAGCAGTACTTC

V gene: TRBV7-2
J gene: TRBJ2-6
D gene: .
clone size: .
CDR3 length: 13
CDR3 protein: CASSLEGANVLTF
CDR3 DNA: TGTGCCAGCAGCTTAGAGGGGGCCAACGTCCTGACTTTC

V gene: TRBV19
J gene: TRBJ2-6
D gene: .
clone size: .
CDR3 length: 17
CDR3 protein: CATRPRQDYSGANVLTF
CDR3 DNA: TGTGCCACTAGGCCCAGACAGGATTACTCTGGGGCCAACGTCCTGACTTTC

V gene: TRBV7-3
J gene: TRBJ2-3
D gene: .
clone size: .
CDR3 length: 12
CDR3 protein: CASSPGGDTQYF
CDR3 DNA: TGTGCCAGCAGCCCCGGGGGAGATACGCAGTATTTT

V gene: TRBV10-3
J gene: TRBJ1-1
D gene: .
clone size: few
CDR3 length: 17
CDR3 protein: CAISEGRGAARNTEAFF
CDR3 DNA: TGTGCCATCAGTGAGGGACGGGGGGCGGCAAGAAACACTGAAGCTTTCTTT

V gene: TRBV19
J gene: TRBJ1-5
D gene: .
clone size: .
CDR3 length: 15
CDR3 protein: CASSLMVGIGQPQHF
CDR3 DNA: TGTGCCAGTAGTCTCATGGTTGGTATCGGGCAGCCCCAGCATTTT

V gene: TRBV7-2
J gene: TRBJ2-1
D gene: .
clone size: .
CDR3 length: 12
CDR3 protein: CASSRRGGEQFF
CDR3 DNA: TGTGCCAGCAGCCGCAGGGGCGGCGAGCAGTTCTTC

V gene: TRBV21-1
J gene: TRBJ2-6
D gene: .
clone size: .
CDR3 length: 17
CDR3 protein: CASSKRRGLAGANVLTF
CDR3 DNA: TGTGCCAGCAGCAAAAGGAGGGGGCTAGCTGGGGCCAACGTCCTGACTTTC

V gene: TRBV6-1
J gene: TRBJ1-5
D gene: .
clone size: .
CDR3 length: 13
CDR3 protein: CASSDIDFQPQHF
CDR3 DNA: TGTGCCAGCAGTGATATAGATTTTCAGCCCCAGCATTTT

V gene: TRBV2
J gene: TRBJ1-6
D gene: .
clone size: few
CDR3 length: 13
CDR3 protein: CASSDKWTSPLHF
CDR3 DNA: TGTGCCAGCAGTGATAAGTGGACTTCACCCCTCCACTTT

V gene: TRBV27
J gene: TRBJ1-2
D gene: .
clone size: .
CDR3 length: 13
CDR3 protein: CASSPLGLDGYTF
CDR3 DNA: TGTGCCAGCAGTCCCCTAGGGTTAGATGGCTACACCTTC